The rows below give T cell receptor beta chains drawn from one sample of a study of blood T cell repertoires in COVID-19. Sequenced by immunoSEQ multiplex PCR; TCRdb stores in-frame clones only, minus some. In the table there are about 130,000 clones, 80% to 90% of which are singletons. The sequenced sample was PBMCs or T cells enriched from blood (not recorded which). These receptors all stem from a woman between 50 and 59 years old who had recovered from COVID-19. The CDR3 runs from the conserved cysteine through the conserved F or W. Each record gives: clone size, V gene, CDR3 length, J gene, CDR3 protein. The size entry is marked missing in some rows and otherwise reads once, few, many or a size class.

clone size: .
V gene: TRBV24-1
CDR3 length: 13
J gene: TRBJ2-5
CDR3 protein: CATSGGGEGTQYF

clone size: .
V gene: TRBV23-1
CDR3 length: 13
J gene: TRBJ2-3
CDR3 protein: CASSQTCTDTQYF

clone size: .
V gene: TRBV9
CDR3 length: 15
J gene: TRBJ1-5
CDR3 protein: CASSVGHGGYQPQHF

clone size: few
V gene: TRBV11-2
CDR3 length: 12
J gene: TRBJ2-3
CDR3 protein: CASSSRGDTQYF

clone size: .
V gene: TRBV6-1
CDR3 length: 13
J gene: TRBJ2-7
CDR3 protein: CASSEALRDEQYF

clone size: .
V gene: TRBV13
CDR3 length: 14
J gene: TRBJ1-1
CDR3 protein: CASSDRQGKPEAFF

clone size: .
V gene: TRBV25-1
CDR3 length: 13
J gene: TRBJ2-7
CDR3 protein: CASSELSDYEQYF

clone size: .
V gene: TRBV27
CDR3 length: 17
J gene: TRBJ1-4
CDR3 protein: CASSLGAWGATNEKLFF

clone size: .
V gene: TRBV4-1
CDR3 length: 14
J gene: TRBJ2-7
CDR3 protein: CASSLGQGGDEQYF

clone size: .
V gene: TRBV10-2
CDR3 length: 15
J gene: TRBJ1-1
CDR3 protein: CASLAGRASNTEAFF

clone size: .
V gene: TRBV19
CDR3 length: 17
J gene: TRBJ1-3
CDR3 protein: CASLGTGNSASGNTIYF

clone size: .
V gene: TRBV3-1/TRBV3-2
CDR3 length: 13
J gene: TRBJ1-5
CDR3 protein: CASSQVRHQPQHF

clone size: .
V gene: TRBV7-9
CDR3 length: 19
J gene: TRBJ1-6
CDR3 protein: CASSLDSWRGQIVNSPLHF

clone size: .
V gene: TRBV9
CDR3 length: 16
J gene: TRBJ1-6
CDR3 protein: CASSGIRDRGDSPLHF

clone size: .
V gene: TRBV6-5
CDR3 length: 15
J gene: TRBJ1-4
CDR3 protein: CASSLSGQGNEKLFF

clone size: few
V gene: TRBV2
CDR3 length: 13
J gene: TRBJ2-3
CDR3 protein: CASKTSRTDTQYF

clone size: .
V gene: TRBV9
CDR3 length: 16
J gene: TRBJ2-1
CDR3 protein: CASSVEPGRGYNEQFF

clone size: few
V gene: TRBV7-8
CDR3 length: 16
J gene: TRBJ1-2
CDR3 protein: CASSLQQGAKNYGYTF

clone size: .
V gene: TRBV6-1
CDR3 length: 18
J gene: TRBJ1-1
CDR3 protein: CASSDLGGLIGMNTEAFF

clone size: .
V gene: TRBV30
CDR3 length: 14
J gene: TRBJ1-3
CDR3 protein: CAWDRDGVKNTIYF

clone size: .
V gene: TRBV7-2
CDR3 length: 15
J gene: TRBJ2-7
CDR3 protein: CASSLGGTGSYEQYF

clone size: .
V gene: TRBV7-8
CDR3 length: 14
J gene: TRBJ2-7
CDR3 protein: CASSWGPAPNEQYF

clone size: .
V gene: TRBV2
CDR3 length: 14
J gene: TRBJ2-2
CDR3 protein: CASNERVNTGELFF

clone size: .
V gene: TRBV5-6
CDR3 length: 16
J gene: TRBJ2-5
CDR3 protein: CASSLERGGPWETQYF

clone size: .
V gene: TRBV11-3
CDR3 length: 14
J gene: TRBJ1-6
CDR3 protein: CASSLRSLGATLHF

clone size: few
V gene: TRBV6-5
CDR3 length: 15
J gene: TRBJ2-7
CDR3 protein: CASSYSGQGSWEQYF

clone size: .
V gene: TRBV2
CDR3 length: 15
J gene: TRBJ2-6
CDR3 protein: CASRALVRGANVLTF

clone size: .
V gene: TRBV19
CDR3 length: 14
J gene: TRBJ2-7
CDR3 protein: CASSGGTRGGEQYF

clone size: .
V gene: TRBV10-1
CDR3 length: 15
J gene: TRBJ2-5
CDR3 protein: CASSESLQGTETQYF

clone size: .
V gene: TRBV4-1
CDR3 length: 17
J gene: TRBJ1-1
CDR3 protein: CASSHLGTGGKKTEAFF

clone size: .
V gene: TRBV6-5
CDR3 length: 16
J gene: TRBJ1-6
CDR3 protein: CASSYLRTGQNSPLHF

clone size: .
V gene: TRBV4-1
CDR3 length: 16
J gene: TRBJ2-5
CDR3 protein: CASSPVEQGAWETQYF

clone size: .
V gene: TRBV5-1
CDR3 length: 12
J gene: TRBJ1-2
CDR3 protein: CASSADSYGYTF

clone size: .
V gene: TRBV6-5
CDR3 length: 14
J gene: TRBJ2-5
CDR3 protein: CASSWTLFVETQYF

clone size: .
V gene: TRBV6-5
CDR3 length: 12
J gene: TRBJ2-7
CDR3 protein: CASSPAGYEQYF

clone size: once
V gene: TRBV5-1
CDR3 length: 15
J gene: TRBJ2-5
CDR3 protein: CASRLAGGSQETQYF

clone size: few
V gene: TRBV19
CDR3 length: 13
J gene: TRBJ1-2
CDR3 protein: CASSIGAGNGYTF

clone size: .
V gene: TRBV5-1
CDR3 length: 15
J gene: TRBJ1-3
CDR3 protein: CASSFGENSGNTIYF

clone size: once
V gene: TRBV11-3
CDR3 length: 13
J gene: TRBJ1-1
CDR3 protein: CASGDRVNTEAFF

clone size: .
V gene: TRBV30
CDR3 length: 12
J gene: TRBJ2-1
CDR3 protein: CASGQGYNEQFF

clone size: once
V gene: TRBV2
CDR3 length: 13
J gene: TRBJ2-3
CDR3 protein: CASRPRRADTQYF

clone size: .
V gene: TRBV11-3
CDR3 length: 15
J gene: TRBJ1-1
CDR3 protein: CASSLRGGANTEAFF

clone size: .
V gene: TRBV7-2
CDR3 length: 14
J gene: TRBJ1-6
CDR3 protein: CASSFLGGNSPLHF

clone size: .
V gene: TRBV7-2
CDR3 length: 15
J gene: TRBJ1-2
CDR3 protein: CASSPTRSPNYGYTF

clone size: .
V gene: TRBV5-6
CDR3 length: 16
J gene: TRBJ1-5
CDR3 protein: CASSLGQGYSNQPQHF

clone size: .
V gene: TRBV2
CDR3 length: 13
J gene: TRBJ1-2
CDR3 protein: CASSGHMKYGYTF

clone size: .
V gene: TRBV12-3/TRBV12-4
CDR3 length: 12
J gene: TRBJ1-1
CDR3 protein: CASSLGTVKAFF

clone size: once
V gene: TRBV12-3/TRBV12-4
CDR3 length: 13
J gene: TRBJ1-6
CDR3 protein: CASSPQIRRPLHF

clone size: .
V gene: TRBV29-1
CDR3 length: 17
J gene: TRBJ2-5
CDR3 protein: CSVLGSGGPSKGWTQYF

clone size: few
V gene: TRBV2
CDR3 length: 17
J gene: TRBJ2-6
CDR3 protein: CASTKRGGESGANVLTF

clone size: .
V gene: TRBV3-1/TRBV3-2
CDR3 length: 15
J gene: TRBJ2-1
CDR3 protein: CASSQIAGGPNEQFF

clone size: .
V gene: TRBV5-4
CDR3 length: 12
J gene: TRBJ2-7
CDR3 protein: CASSSGIDEQYF

clone size: few
V gene: TRBV5-4
CDR3 length: 15
J gene: TRBJ1-2
CDR3 protein: CASSLADRVGAGYTF

clone size: .
V gene: TRBV10-3
CDR3 length: 16
J gene: TRBJ1-1
CDR3 protein: CAISESGGQTNTEAFF

clone size: .
V gene: TRBV4-1
CDR3 length: 16
J gene: TRBJ2-7
CDR3 protein: CASSQPPTRSSYEQYF